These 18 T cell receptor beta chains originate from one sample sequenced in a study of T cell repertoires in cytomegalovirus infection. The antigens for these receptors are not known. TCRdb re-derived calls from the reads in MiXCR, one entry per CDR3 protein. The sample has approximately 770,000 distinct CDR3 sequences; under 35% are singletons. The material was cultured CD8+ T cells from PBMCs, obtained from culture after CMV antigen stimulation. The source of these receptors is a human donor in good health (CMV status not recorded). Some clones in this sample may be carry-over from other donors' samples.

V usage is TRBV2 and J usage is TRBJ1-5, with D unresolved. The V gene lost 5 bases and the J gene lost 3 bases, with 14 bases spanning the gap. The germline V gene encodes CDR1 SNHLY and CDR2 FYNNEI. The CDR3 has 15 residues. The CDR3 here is CASSPGRKTNQPQHF. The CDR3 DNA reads TGTGCCAGCAGTCCTGGACGGAAAACCAATCAGCCCCAGCATTTT.

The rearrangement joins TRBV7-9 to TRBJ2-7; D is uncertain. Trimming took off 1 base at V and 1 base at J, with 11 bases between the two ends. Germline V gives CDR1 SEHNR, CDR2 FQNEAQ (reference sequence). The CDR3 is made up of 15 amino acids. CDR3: CASSLGIGQSYEQYF. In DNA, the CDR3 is TGTGCCAGCAGCTTAGGCATAGGGCAGTCCTACGAGCAGTACTTC.

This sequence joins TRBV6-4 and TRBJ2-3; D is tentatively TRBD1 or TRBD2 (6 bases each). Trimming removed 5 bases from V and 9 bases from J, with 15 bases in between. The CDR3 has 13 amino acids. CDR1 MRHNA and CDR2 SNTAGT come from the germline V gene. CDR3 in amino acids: CASSLTTGRTQYF. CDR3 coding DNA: TGTGCCAGCAGTCTCACTACAGGGAGGACGCAGTATTTT.

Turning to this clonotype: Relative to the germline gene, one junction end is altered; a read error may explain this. This chain's CDR3 is CASSLSRSYEQYF. The CDR3 DNA sequence: TGTGCCAGCAGCTTATCCAGGTCCTACGAGCAGTACTTC. This rearrangement joins TRBV27 to TRBJ2-7; D call uncertain. CDR1 is MNHEY and CDR2 is SMNVEV in the germline V gene (reference sequence). The CDR3 has 13 residues.

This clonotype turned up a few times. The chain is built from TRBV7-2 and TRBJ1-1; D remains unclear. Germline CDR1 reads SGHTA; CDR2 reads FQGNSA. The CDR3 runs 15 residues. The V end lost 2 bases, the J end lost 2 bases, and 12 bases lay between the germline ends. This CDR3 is CASSLIRFRNTEAFF. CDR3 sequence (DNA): TGTGCCAGCAGCTTAATACGGTTTAGAAACACTGAAGCTTTCTTT.

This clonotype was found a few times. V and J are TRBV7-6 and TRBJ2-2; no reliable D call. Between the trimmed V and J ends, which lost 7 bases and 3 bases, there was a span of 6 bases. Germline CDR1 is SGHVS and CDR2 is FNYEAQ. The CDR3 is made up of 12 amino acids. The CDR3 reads CASNVYTGELFF. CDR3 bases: TGTGCCAGCAACGTGTACACCGGGGAGCTGTTTTTT.

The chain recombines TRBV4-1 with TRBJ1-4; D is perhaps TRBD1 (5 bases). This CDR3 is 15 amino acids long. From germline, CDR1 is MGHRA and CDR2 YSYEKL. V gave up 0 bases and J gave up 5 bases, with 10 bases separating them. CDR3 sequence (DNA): TGCGCCAGCAGCCAAGAGGGACGGCGGAATGAAAAACTGTTTTTT. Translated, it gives CASSQEGRRNEKLFF.

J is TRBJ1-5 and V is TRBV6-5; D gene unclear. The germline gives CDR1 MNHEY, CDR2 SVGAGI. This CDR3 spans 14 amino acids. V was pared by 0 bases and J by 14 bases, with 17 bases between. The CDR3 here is CASSYSNLAPLEHF. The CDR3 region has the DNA TGTGCCAGCAGTTACTCGAATCTGGCACCGCTGGAGCATTTT.

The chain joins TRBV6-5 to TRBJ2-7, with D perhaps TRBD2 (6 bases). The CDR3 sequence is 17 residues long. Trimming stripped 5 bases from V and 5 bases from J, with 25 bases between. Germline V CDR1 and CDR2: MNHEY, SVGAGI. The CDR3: CASSRSVGRELVHEQYF. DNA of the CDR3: TGTGCCAGCAGTCGATCTGTAGGACGGGAGCTTGTGCACGAGCAGTACTTC.

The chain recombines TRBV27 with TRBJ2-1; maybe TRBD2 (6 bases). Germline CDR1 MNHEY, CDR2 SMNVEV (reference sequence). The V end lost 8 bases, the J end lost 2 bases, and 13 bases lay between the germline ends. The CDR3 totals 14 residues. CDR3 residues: CASVDGSAYNEQFF. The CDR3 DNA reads TGTGCCAGCGTGGACGGGAGCGCCTACAATGAGCAGTTCTTC.

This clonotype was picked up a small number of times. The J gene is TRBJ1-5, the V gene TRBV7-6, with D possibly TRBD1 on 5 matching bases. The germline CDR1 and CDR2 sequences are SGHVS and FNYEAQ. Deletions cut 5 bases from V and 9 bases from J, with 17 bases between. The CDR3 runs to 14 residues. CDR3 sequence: CASSPGRGTRPQHF. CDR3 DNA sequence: TGTGCCAGCAGCCCCGGGCGGGGCACGAGGCCCCAGCATTTT.

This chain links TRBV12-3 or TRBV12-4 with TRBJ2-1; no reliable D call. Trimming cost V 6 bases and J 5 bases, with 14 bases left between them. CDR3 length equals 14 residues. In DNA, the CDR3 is TGTGCCAGCAGAGCCCCGACAATTAACAATGAGCAGTTCTTC. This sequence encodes CASRAPTINNEQFF.

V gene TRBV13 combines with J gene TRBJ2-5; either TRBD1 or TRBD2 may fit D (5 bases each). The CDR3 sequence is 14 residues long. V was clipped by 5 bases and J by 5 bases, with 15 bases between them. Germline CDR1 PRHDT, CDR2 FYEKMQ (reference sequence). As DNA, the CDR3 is TGTGCCAGCAGCCTTTGGGGGTTTGGCGAGACCCAGTACTTC. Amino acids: CASSLWGFGETQYF.

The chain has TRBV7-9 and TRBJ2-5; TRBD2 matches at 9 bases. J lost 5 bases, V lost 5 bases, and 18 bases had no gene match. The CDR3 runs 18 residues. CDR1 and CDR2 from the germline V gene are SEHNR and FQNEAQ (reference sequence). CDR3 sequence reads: CASSGDTSGGTPLETQYF. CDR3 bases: TGTGCCAGCAGCGGGGACACGAGCGGGGGGACCCCCCTGGAGACCCAGTACTTC.

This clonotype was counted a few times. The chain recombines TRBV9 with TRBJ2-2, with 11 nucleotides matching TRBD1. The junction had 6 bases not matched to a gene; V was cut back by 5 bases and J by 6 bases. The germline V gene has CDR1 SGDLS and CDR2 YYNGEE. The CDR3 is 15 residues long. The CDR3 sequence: CASRPGQGGPGELFF. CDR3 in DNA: TGTGCCAGCAGGCCGGGACAGGGGGGTCCCGGGGAGCTGTTTTTT. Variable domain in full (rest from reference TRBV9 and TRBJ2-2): DSGVTQTPKHLITATGQRVTLRCSPRSGDLSVYWYQQSLDQGLQFLIQYYNGEERAKGNILERFSAQQFPDLHSELNLSSLELGDSALYFCASRPGQGGPGELFFGEGSRLTVL.

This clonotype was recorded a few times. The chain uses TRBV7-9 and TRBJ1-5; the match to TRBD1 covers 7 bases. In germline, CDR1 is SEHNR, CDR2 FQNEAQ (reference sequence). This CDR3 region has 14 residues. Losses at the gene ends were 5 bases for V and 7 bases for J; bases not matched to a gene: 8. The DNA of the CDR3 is TGTGCCAGCAGCGTACAGGGGTTAGGCCAGCCCCAGCATTTT. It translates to CASSVQGLGQPQHF.

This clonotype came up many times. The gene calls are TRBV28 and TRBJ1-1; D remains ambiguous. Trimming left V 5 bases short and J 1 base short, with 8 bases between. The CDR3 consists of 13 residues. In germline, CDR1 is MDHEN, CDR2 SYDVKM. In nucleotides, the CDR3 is TGTGCCAGCAGTCCTCCCCGGAACACTGAAGCTTTCTTT. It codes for CASSPPRNTEAFF.

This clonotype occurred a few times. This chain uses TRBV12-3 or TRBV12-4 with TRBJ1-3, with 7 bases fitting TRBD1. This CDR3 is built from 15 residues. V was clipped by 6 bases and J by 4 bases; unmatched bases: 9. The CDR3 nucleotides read TGTGCCAGCAGGTCCGCAGGGGGGAAAGGAAACACCATATATTTT. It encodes CASRSAGGKGNTIYF.